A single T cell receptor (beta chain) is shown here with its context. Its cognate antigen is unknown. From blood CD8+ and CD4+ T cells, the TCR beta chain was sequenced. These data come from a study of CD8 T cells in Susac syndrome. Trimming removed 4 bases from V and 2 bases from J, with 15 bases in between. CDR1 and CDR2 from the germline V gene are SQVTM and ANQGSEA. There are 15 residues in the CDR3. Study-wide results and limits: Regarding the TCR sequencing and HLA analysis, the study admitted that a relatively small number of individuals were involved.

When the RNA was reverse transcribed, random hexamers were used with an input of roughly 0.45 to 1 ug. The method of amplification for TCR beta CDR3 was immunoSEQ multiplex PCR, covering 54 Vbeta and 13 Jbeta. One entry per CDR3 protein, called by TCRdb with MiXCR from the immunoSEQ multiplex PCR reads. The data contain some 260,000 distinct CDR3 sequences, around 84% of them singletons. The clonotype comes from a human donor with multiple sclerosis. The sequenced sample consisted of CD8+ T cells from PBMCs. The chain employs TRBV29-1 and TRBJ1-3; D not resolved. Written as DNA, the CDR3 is TGCAGCGTTGGCCACGGAGATTTAGCTGGAAACACCATATATTTT. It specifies CSVGHGDLAGNTIYF.